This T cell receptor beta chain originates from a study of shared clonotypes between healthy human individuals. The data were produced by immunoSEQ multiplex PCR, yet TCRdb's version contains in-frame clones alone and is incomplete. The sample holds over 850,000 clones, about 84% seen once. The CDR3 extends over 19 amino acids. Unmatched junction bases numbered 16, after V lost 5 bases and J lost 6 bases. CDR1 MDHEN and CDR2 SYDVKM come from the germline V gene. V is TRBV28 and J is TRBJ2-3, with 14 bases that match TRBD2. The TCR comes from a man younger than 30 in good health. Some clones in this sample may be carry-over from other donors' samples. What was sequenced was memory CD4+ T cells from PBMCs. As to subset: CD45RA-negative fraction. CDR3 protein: CASSPVGLAGAVVRDTQYF. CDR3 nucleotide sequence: TGTGCCAGCAGTCCCGTGGGACTAGCGGGAGCTGTTGTGCGTGATACGCAGTATTTT.